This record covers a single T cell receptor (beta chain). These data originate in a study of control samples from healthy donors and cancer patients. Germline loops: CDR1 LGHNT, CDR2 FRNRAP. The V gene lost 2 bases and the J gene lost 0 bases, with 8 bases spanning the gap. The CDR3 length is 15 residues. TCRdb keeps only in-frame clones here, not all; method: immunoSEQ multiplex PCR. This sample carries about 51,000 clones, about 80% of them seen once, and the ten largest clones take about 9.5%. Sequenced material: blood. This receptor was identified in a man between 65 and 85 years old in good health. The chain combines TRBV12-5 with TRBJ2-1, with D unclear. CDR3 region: CASGLSKSSYNEQFF. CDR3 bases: TGTGCTAGTGGTTTGAGTAAGAGCTCCTACAATGAGCAGTTCTTC.